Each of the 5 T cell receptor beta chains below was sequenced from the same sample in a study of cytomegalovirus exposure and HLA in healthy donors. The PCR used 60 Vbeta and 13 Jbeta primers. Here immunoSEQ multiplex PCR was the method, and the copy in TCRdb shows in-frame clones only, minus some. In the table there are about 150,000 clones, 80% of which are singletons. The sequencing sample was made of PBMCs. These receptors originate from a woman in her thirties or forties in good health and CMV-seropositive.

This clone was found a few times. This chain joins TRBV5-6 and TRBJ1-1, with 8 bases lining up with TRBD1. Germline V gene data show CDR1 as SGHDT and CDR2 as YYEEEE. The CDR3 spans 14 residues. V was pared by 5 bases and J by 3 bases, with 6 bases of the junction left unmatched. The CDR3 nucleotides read TGTGCCAGCAGTTCGGACAGGGAGGACACTGAAGCTTTCTTT. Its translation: CASSSDREDTEAFF. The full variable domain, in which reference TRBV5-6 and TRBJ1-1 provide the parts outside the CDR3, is DAGVTQSPTHLIKTRGQQVTLRCSPKSGHDTVSWYQQALGQGPQFIFQYYEEEERQRGNFPDRFSGHQFPNYSSELNVNALLLGDSALYLCASSSDREDTEAFFGQGTRLTVV.

Here the CDR3 reads CASSPAPGQGYTGELFF. The CDR3 DNA is TGTGCCAGCAGCCCAGCCCCGGGACAGGGTTACACCGGGGAGCTGTTTTTT. This chain joins TRBV7-9 and TRBJ2-2, with TRBD1 matching 9 bases. CDR1 and CDR2 from the germline V gene are SEHNR and FQNEAQ (reference sequence). The CDR3 is 17 residues long. The V and J ends lost 5 bases and 3 bases, in that order; junction bases with no gene match: 10.

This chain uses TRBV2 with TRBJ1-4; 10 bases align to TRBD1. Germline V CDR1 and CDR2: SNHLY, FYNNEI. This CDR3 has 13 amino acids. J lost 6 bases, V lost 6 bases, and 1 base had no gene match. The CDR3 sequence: CASRDRGDEKLFF. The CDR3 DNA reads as TGTGCCAGCAGGGACAGGGGGGATGAAAAACTGTTTTTT.

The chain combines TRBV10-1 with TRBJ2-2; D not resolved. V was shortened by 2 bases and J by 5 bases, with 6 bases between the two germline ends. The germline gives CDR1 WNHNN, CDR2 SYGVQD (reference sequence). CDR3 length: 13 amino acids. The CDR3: CASSETVTGELFF. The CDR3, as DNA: TGCGCCAGCAGTGAGACAGTTACCGGGGAGCTGTTTTTT.

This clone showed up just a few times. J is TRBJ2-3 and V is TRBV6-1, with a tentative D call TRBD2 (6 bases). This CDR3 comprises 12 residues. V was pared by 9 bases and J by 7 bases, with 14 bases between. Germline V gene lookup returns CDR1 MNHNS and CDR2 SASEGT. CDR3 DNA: TGTGCCAGTTCCATGGAGGGGTATACGCAGTATTTT. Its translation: CASSMEGYTQYF.